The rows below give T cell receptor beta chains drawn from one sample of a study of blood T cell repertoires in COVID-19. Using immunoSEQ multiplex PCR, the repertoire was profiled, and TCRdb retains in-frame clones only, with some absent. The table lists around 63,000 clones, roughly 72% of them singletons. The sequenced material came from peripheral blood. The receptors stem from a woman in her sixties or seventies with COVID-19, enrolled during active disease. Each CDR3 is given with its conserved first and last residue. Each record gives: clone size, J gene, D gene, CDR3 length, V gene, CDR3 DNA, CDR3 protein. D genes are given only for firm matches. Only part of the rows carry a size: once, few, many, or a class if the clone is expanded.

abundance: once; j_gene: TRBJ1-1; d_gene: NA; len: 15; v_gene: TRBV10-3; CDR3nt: TGTGCCATCAGGGGGGCCACACGGGACATCGATGAAGCTTTCTTT; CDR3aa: CAIRGATRDIDEAFF
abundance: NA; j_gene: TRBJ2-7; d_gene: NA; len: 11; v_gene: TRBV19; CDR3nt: TGTGCCAGTAGTATAACGAGGGAGCAGTACTTC; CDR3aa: CASSITREQYF
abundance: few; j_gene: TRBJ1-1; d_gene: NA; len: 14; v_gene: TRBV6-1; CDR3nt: TGTGCCAGCAGTGATCGGCAGGGGAACACTGAAGCTTTCTTT; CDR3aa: CASSDRQGNTEAFF
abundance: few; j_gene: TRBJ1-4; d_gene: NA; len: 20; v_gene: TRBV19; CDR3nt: TGTGCCAGTAGCCATTTCGTGGGCAGCCTAAAGTATCTATCTAATGAAAAACTGTTTTTT; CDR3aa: CASSHFVGSLKYLSNEKLFF
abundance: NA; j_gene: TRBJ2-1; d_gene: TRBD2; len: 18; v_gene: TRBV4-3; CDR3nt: TGCGCCAGCAGCCAAGTAAATACCGGGAGGAACTCCTACAATGAGCAGTTCTTC; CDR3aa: CASSQVNTGRNSYNEQFF
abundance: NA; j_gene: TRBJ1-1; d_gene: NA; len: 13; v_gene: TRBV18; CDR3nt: TGTGCCAGCTCACAAGGGGCTGACACTGAAGCTTTCTTT; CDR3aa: CASSQGADTEAFF
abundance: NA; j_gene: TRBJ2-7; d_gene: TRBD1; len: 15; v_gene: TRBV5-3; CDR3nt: TGTGCCAGAAGCTTAGGGACAGGGGGCTCCTACGAGCAGTACTTC; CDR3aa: CARSLGTGGSYEQYF
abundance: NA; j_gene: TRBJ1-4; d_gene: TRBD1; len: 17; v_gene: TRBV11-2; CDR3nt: TGTGCCAGCAGCCCCACCGGGGCGACAGGGACGACTGAAAAACTGTTTTTT; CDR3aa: CASSPTGATGTTEKLFF
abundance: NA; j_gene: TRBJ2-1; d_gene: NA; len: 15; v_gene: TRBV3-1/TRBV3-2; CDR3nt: TGTGCCAGCAGCCAAGTCCCAGGACAGCACAATGAGCAGTTCTTC; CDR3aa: CASSQVPGQHNEQFF
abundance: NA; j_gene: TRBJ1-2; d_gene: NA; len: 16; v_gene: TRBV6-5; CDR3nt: TGTGCCAGCAGTTTCCCGGGACAACCTACTAACTATGGCTACACCTTC; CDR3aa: CASSFPGQPTNYGYTF
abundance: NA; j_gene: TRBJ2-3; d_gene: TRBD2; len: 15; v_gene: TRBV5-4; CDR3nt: TGTGCCAGCAGCCGCGGGGGGCCTAGCACAGATACGCAGTATTTT; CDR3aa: CASSRGGPSTDTQYF
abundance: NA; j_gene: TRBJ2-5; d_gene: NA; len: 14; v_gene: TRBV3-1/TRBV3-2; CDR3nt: TGTGCCAGCAGCCAAGTGGCGGGGCAAGAGACCCAGTACTTC; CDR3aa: CASSQVAGQETQYF
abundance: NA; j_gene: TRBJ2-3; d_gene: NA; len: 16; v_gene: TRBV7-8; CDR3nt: TGTGCCAGCAGCCGAGACGGCGGGGTTGGGACAGATACGCAGTATTTT; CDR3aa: CASSRDGGVGTDTQYF
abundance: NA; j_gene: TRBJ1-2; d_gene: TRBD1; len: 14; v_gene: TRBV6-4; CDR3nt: TGTGCCAGCAGCCCCACGGGTAGGGGGCTACCATTTACCTTC; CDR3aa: CASSPTGRGLPFTF
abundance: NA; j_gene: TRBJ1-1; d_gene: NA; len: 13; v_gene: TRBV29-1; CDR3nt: TGCAGCGCAGAGGGCTCTGTGAACACTGAAGCTTTCTTT; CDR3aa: CSAEGSVNTEAFF
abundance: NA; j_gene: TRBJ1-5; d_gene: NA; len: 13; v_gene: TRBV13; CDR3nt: TGTGCCAGCAGCTTAGGAAGGGAGCAGCCCCAGCATTTT; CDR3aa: CASSLGREQPQHF
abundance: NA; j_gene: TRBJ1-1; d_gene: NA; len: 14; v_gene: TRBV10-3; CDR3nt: TGTGCCACCCGTGGCGGCAGTATGAACACTGAAGCTTTCTTT; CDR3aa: CATRGGSMNTEAFF
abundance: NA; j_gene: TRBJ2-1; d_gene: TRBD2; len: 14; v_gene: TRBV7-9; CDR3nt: TGTGCCAGCAGTCGTAGCGGGAATTGGGATGAGCAGTTCTTC; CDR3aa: CASSRSGNWDEQFF
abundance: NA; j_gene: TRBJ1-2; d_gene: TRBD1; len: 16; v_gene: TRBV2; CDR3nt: TGTGCCAGCAGTGGGGGAAGAGGACAGGGCTTTTATGGCTACACCTTC; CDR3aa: CASSGGRGQGFYGYTF
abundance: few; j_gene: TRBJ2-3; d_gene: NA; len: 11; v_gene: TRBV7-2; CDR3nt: TGTGCCAGCAGGGGGGGAGATACGCAGTATTTT; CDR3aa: CASRGGDTQYF
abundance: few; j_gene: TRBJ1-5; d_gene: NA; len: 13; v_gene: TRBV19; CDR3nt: TGTGCCAGTAGTATCCCAAACAATCAGCCCCAGCATTTT; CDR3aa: CASSIPNNQPQHF
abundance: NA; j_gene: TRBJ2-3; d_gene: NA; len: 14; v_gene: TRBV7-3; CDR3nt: TGTGCCAGCAGCCCCCGGTCGACTGCAGATACGCAGTATTTT; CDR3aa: CASSPRSTADTQYF
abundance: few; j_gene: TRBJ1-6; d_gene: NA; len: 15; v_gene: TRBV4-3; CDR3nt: TGCGCCAGCAGCCAAGAGCTTAATCGGGGTTCACCCCTCCACTTT; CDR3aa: CASSQELNRGSPLHF
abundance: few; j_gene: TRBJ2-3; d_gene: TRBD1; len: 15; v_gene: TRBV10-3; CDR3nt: TGTGCCATCAGTGAAGGGACAGGGTGGGCAGATACGCAGTATTTT; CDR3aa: CAISEGTGWADTQYF
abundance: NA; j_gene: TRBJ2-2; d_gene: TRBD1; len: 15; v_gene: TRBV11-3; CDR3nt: TGTGCCAGCAGTCGACAGGGATTGAACACCGGGGAGCTGTTTTTT; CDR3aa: CASSRQGLNTGELFF
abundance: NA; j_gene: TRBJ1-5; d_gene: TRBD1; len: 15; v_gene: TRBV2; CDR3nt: TGTGCCAGCAGTGAAGCAGGACAGGGATGGCAGCCCCAGCATTTT; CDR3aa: CASSEAGQGWQPQHF
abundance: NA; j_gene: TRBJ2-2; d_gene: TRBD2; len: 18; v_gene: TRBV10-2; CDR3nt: TGCGCCAGCAGGGGGAGGGGACTAGCGGTTTTTAACACCGGGGAGCTGTTTTTT; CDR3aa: CASRGRGLAVFNTGELFF
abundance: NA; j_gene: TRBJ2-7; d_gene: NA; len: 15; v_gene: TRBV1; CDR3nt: TGCACCAGCAGCCATCATCGGGGGGGCATCCACGAGCAGTACTTC; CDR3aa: CTSSHHRGGIHEQYF
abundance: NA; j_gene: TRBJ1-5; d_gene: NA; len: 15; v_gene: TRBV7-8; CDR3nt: TGTGCCAGCAGCTTAGTACTGTCAATCCATCAGCCCCAGCATTTT; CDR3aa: CASSLVLSIHQPQHF
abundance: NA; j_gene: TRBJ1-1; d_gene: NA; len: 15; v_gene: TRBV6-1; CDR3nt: TGTGCCAGCAGTGACAGGCCTAGCCCGAACACTGAAGCTTTCTTT; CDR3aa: CASSDRPSPNTEAFF
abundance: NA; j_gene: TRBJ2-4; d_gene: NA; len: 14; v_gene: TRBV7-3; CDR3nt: TGTGCCAGCAGCTTAACGGCCACGGGGAACATTCAGTACTTC; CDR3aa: CASSLTATGNIQYF
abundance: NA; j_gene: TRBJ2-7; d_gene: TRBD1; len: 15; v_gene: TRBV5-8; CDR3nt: TGTGCCAGCAGCCGAGGGACAGCTAGTTACAACGAGCAGTACTTC; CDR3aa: CASSRGTASYNEQYF
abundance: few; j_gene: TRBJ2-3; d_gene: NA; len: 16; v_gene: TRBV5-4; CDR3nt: TGTGCCAGCAGCTTGGCCCTCGTATCTAGCACAGATACGCAGTATTTT; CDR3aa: CASSLALVSSTDTQYF
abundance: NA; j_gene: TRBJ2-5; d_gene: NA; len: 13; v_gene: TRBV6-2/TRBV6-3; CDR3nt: TGTGCCAGCAGCTCCCAAAACCAAGAGACCCAGTACTTC; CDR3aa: CASSSQNQETQYF
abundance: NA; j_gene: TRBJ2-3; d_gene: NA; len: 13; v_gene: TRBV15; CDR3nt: TGTGCCACCAGCTTAGGGGGAATAGATACGCAGTATTTT; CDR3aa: CATSLGGIDTQYF
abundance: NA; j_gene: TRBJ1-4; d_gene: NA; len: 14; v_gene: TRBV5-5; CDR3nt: TGTGCCAGCAGTTTGGGTACCAGGGGTGAAAAACTGTTTTTT; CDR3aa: CASSLGTRGEKLFF
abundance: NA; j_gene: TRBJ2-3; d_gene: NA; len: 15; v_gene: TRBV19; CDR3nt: TGTGCCAGTAGTATAGAGGGGCGGGAAACAGATACGCAGTATTTT; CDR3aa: CASSIEGRETDTQYF
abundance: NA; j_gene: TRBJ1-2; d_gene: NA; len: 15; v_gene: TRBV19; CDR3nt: TGTGCCAGTAGCCCTGGCCCGGGGGGCGACTATGGCTACACCTTC; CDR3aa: CASSPGPGGDYGYTF
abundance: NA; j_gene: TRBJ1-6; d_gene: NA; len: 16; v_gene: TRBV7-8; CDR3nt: TGTGCCAGCAGCTTGGTGGGGGCGGGTGATAATTCACCCCTCCACTTT; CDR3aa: CASSLVGAGDNSPLHF
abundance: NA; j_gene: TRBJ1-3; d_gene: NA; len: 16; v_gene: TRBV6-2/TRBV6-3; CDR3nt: TGTGCCAGCAGTTACGGGGCAGGATCGTCTGGAAACACCATATATTTT; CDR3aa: CASSYGAGSSGNTIYF
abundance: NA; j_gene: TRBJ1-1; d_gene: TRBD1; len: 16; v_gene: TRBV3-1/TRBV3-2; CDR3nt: TGTGCCAGCAGCCAAGACGGGGGACAGCTCGGGCGAGAAGCTTTCTTT; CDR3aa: CASSQDGGQLGREAFF
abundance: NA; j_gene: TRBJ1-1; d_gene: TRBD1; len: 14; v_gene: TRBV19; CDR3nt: TGTGCCAGTGATACAGGGGGCCAAGGCACTGAAGCTTTCTTT; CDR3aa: CASDTGGQGTEAFF
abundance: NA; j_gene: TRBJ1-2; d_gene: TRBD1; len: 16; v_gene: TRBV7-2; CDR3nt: TGTGCCAGCAGCTTAGCCCCGGGACAGGAAGCCTATGGCTACACCTTC; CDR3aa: CASSLAPGQEAYGYTF
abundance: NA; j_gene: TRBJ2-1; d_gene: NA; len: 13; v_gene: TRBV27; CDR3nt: TGTGCCAGCAGTTCCCTTCAGTATGCAGAGCAGTTCTTC; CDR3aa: CASSSLQYAEQFF
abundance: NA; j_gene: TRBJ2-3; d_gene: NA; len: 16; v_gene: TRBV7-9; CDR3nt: TGTGCCAGCAGCTTAGTTCGCGGGGCCCGCACAGATACGCAGTATTTT; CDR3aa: CASSLVRGARTDTQYF
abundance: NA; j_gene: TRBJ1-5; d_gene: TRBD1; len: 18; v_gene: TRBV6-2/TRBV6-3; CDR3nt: TGTGCCAGCAGTTACCATCAGAGGGGAGAGGGGGCCAATCAGCCCCAGCATTTT; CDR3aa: CASSYHQRGEGANQPQHF
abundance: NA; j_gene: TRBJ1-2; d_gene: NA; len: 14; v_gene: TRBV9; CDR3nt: TGTGCCAGCAGCGTCAGGGCTGGCGGAGTAGGCTACACCTTC; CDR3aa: CASSVRAGGVGYTF
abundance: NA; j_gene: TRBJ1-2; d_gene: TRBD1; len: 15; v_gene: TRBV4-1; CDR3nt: TGCGCCAGCACCTTAGAGGGGCAGGGGGTAGGTGGCTACACCTTC; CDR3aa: CASTLEGQGVGGYTF
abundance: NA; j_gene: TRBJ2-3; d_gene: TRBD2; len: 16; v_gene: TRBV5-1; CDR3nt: TGCGCCAGCAGTTTAGATCCCGGGAGGCGCACAGATACGCAGTATTTT; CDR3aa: CASSLDPGRRTDTQYF
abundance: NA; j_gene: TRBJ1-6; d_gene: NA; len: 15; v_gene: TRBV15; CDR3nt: TGTGCCACCAGCAGAGATCGACAACCTAATTCACCCCTCCACTTT; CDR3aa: CATSRDRQPNSPLHF
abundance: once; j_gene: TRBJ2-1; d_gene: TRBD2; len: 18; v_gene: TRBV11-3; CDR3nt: TGTGCCAGCAGCTTAAAGACTAGCGGCCAAAGCTCCTACAATGAGCAGTTCTTC; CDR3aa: CASSLKTSGQSSYNEQFF